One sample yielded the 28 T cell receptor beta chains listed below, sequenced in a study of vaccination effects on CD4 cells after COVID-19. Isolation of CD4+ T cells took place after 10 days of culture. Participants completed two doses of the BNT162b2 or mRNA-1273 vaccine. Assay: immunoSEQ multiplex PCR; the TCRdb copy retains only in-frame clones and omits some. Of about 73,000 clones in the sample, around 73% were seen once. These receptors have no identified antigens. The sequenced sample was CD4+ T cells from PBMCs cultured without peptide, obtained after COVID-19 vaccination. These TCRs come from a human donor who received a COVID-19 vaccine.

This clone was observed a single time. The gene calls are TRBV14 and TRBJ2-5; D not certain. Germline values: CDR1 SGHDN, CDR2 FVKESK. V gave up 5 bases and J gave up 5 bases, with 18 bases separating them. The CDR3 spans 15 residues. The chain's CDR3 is CASSYSNPARETQYF. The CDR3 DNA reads TGTGCCAGCAGCTATTCTAATCCTGCGCGGGAGACCCAGTACTTC.

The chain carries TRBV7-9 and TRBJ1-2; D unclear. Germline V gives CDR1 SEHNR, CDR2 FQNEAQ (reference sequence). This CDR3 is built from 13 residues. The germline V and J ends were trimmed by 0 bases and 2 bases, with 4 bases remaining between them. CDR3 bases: TGTGCCAGCAGCTTAGCGGGCAACTATGGCTACACCTTC. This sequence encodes CASSLAGNYGYTF.

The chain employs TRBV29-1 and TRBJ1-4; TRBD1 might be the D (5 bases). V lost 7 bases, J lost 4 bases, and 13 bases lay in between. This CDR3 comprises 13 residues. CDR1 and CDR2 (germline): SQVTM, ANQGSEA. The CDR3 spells CSGGDGFNEKLFF. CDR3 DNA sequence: TGCAGCGGCGGGGACGGGTTTAATGAAAAACTGTTTTTT.

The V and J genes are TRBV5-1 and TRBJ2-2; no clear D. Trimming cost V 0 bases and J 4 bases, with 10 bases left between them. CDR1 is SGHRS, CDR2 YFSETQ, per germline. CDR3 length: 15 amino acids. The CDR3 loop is CASSLGSAPTGELFF. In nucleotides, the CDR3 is TGCGCCAGCAGCTTGGGGTCCGCGCCCACCGGGGAGCTGTTTTTT. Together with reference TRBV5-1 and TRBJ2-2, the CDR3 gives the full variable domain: KAGVTQTPRYLIKTRGQQVTLSCSPISGHRSVSWYQQTPGQGLQFLFEYFSETQRNKGNFPGRFSGRQFSNSRSEMNVSTLELGDSALYLCASSLGSAPTGELFFGEGSRLTVL.

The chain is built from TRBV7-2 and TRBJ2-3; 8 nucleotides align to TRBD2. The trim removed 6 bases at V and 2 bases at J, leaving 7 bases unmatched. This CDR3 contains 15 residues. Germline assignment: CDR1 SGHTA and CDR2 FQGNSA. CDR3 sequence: CASRAFSGATDTQYF. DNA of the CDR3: TGTGCCAGCAGGGCCTTTAGCGGGGCCACAGATACGCAGTATTTT. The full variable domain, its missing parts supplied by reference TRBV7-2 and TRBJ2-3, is GAGVSQSPSNKVTEKGKDVELRCDPISGHTALYWYRQSLGQGLEFLIYFQGNSAPDKSGLPSDRFSAERTGGSVSTLTIQRTQQEDSAVYLCASRAFSGATDTQYFGPGTRLTVL.

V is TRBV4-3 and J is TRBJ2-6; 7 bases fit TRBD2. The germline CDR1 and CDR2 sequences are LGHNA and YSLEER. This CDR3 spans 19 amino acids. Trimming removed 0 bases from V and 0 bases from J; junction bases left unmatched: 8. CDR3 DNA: TGCGCCAGCAGCCAAGATTATCTGGGGGGGGGCTCTGGGGCCAACGTCCTGACTTTC. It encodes CASSQDYLGGGSGANVLTF.

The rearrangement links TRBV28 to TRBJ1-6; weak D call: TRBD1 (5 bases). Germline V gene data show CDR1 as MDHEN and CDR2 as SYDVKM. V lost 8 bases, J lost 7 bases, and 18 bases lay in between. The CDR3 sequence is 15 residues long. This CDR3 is CASFRGIVGNSPLHF. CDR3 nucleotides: TGTGCCAGCTTTCGGGGCATCGTGGGGAATTCACCCCTCCACTTT.

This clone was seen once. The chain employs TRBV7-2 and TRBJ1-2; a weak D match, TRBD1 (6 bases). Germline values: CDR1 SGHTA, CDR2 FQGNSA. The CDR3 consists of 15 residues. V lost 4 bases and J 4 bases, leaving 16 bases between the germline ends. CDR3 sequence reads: CASSSSGTSSYGYTF. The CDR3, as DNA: TGTGCCAGCAGCTCCTCCGGGACAAGCAGCTATGGCTACACCTTC.

This chain's CDR3 is CASSRSGQIGQPQHF. In DNA, the CDR3 is TGTGCCAGCAGTCGGAGCGGACAGATCGGTCAGCCCCAGCATTTT. The chain couples TRBV6-2 or TRBV6-3 to TRBJ1-5, with D possibly being TRBD1 (6 bases). Trimming left V 5 bases short and J 6 bases short, with 17 bases between. This CDR3 is 15 amino acids long. Germline V gives CDR1 MNHEY, CDR2 SVGEGT.

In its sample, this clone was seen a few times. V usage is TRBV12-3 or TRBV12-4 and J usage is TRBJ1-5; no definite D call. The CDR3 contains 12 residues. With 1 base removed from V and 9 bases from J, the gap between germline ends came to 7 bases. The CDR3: CASSLGTRPQHF. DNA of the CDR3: TGTGCCAGCAGTTTAGGTACGCGGCCCCAGCATTTT.

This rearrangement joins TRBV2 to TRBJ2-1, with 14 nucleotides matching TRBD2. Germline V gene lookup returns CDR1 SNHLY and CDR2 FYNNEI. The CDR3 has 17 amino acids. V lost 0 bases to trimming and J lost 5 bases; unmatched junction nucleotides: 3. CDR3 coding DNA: TGTGCCAGCAGTGAAGCTCGACTAGCGGGGGGGGACAATGAGCAGTTCTTC. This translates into CASSEARLAGGDNEQFF.

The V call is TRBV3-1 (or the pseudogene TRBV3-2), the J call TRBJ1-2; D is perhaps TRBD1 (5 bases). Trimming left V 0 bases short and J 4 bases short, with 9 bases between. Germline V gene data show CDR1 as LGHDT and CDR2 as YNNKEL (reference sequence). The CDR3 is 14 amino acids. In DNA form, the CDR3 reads TGTGCCAGCAGCCAAGAAGTAGGGGCCTATGGCTACACCTTC. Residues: CASSQEVGAYGYTF.

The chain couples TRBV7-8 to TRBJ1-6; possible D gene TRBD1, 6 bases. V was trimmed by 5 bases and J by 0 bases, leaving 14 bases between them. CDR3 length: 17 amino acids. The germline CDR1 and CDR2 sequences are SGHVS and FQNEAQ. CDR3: CASSTPGGGSYNSPLHF. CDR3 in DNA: TGTGCCAGCAGCACCCCGGGAGGGGGCTCCTATAATTCACCCCTCCACTTT. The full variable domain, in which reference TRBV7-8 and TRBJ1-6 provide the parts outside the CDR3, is GAGVSQSPRYKVAKRGQDVALRCDPISGHVSLFWYQQALGQGPEFLTYFQNEAQLDKSGLPSDRFFAERPEGSVSTLKIQRTQQEDSAVYLCASSTPGGGSYNSPLHFGNGTRLTVT.

CDR3 nucleotide sequence: TGTGCCAGCAGCCTAAATACAGGGCAGGCCTCGTTCTTC. It specifies CASSLNTGQASFF. This sequence joins TRBV7-2 and TRBJ2-1; D may be TRBD1 (6 bases). V was pared by 5 bases and J by 15 bases, with 20 bases between. CDR3 length equals 13 residues. Germline V gives CDR1 SGHTA, CDR2 FQGNSA.

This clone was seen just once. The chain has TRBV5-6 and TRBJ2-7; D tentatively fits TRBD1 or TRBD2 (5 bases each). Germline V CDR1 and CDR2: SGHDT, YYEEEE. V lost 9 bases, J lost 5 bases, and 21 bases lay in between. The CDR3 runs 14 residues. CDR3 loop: CATKRGRDFHEQYV. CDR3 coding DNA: TGTGCCACCAAACGGGGCAGGGATTTCCACGAGCAGTACGTC.

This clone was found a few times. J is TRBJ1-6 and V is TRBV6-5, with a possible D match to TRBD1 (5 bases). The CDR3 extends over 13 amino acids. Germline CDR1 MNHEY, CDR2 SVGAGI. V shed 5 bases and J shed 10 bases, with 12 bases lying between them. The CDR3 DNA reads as TGTGCCAGCAGTACTGGACAATCCTCACCCCTCCACTTT. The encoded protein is CASSTGQSSPLHF.

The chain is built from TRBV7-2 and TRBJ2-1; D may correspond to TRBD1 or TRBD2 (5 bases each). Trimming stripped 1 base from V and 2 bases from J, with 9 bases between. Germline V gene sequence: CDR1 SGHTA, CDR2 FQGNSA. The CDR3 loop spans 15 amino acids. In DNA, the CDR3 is TGTGCCAGCAGCTTAGGGGGGATAGCCTACAATGAGCAGTTCTTC. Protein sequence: CASSLGGIAYNEQFF.

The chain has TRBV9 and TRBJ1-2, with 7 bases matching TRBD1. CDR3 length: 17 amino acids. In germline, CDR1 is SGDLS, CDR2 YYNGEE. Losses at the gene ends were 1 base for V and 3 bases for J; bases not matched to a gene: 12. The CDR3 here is CASSVSVRQGDYYGYTF. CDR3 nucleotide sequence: TGTGCCAGCAGCGTATCTGTCCGACAGGGCGACTACTATGGCTACACCTTC. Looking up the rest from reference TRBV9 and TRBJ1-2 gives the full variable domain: DSGVTQTPKHLITATGQRVTLRCSPRSGDLSVYWYQQSLDQGLQFLIQYYNGEERAKGNILERFSAQQFPDLHSELNLSSLELGDSALYFCASSVSVRQGDYYGYTFGSGTRLTVV.

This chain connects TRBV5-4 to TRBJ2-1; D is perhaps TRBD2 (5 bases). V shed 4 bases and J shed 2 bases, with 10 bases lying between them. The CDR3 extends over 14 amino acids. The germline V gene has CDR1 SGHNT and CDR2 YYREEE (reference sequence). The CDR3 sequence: CASSGKTTYNEQFF. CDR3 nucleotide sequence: TGTGCCAGCAGCGGGAAGACTACCTACAATGAGCAGTTCTTC.

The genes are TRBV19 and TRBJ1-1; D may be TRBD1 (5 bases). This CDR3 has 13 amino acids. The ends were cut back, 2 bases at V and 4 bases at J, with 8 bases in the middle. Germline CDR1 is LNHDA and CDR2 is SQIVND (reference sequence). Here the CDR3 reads CASSIQGSTEAFF. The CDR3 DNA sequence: TGTGCCAGTAGTATACAGGGCTCCACTGAAGCTTTCTTT.

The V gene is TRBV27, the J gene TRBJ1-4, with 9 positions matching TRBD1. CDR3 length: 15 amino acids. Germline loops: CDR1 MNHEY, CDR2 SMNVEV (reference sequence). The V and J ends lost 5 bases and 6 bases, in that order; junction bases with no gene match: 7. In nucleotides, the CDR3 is TGTGCCAGCAGTCCGCCGGGACAGGGTCATGAAAAACTGTTTTTT. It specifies CASSPPGQGHEKLFF.

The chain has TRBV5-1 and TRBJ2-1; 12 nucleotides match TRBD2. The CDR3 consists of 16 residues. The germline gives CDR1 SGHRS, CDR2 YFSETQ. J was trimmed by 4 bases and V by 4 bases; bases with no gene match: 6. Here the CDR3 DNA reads TGCGCCAGCAGCCCCCCTAGCGGGGGGGTTTACAATGAGCAGTTCTTC. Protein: CASSPPSGGVYNEQFF. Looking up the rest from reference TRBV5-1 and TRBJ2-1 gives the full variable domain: KAGVTQTPRYLIKTRGQQVTLSCSPISGHRSVSWYQQTPGQGLQFLFEYFSETQRNKGNFPGRFSGRQFSNSRSEMNVSTLELGDSALYLCASSPPSGGVYNEQFFGPGTRLTVL.

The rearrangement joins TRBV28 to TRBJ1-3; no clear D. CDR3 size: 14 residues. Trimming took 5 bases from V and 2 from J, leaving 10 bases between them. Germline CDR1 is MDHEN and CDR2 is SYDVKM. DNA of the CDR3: TGTGCCAGCAGTCGAAGAGTCGCTGGAAACACCATATATTTT. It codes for CASSRRVAGNTIYF.

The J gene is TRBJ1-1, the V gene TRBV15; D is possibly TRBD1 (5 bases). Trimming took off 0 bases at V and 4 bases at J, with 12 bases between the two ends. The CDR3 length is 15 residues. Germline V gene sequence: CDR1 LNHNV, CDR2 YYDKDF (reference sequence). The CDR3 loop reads CATSREFGGSTEAFF. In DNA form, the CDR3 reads TGTGCCACCAGCAGAGAATTTGGGGGGAGCACTGAAGCTTTCTTT.

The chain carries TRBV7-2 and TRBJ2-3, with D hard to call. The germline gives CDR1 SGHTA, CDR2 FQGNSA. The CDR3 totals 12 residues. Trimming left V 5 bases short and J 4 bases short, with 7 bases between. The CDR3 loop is CASSPESDTQYF. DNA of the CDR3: TGTGCCAGCAGCCCCGAATCAGATACGCAGTATTTT.

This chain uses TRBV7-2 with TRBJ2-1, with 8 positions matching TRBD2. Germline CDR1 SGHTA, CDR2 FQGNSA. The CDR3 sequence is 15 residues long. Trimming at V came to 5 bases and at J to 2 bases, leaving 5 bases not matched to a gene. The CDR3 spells CASSPERGPYNEQFF. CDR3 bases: TGTGCCAGCAGCCCCGAGCGGGGGCCCTACAATGAGCAGTTCTTC. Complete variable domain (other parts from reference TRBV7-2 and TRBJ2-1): GAGVSQSPSNKVTEKGKDVELRCDPISGHTALYWYRQSLGQGLEFLIYFQGNSAPDKSGLPSDRFSAERTGGSVSTLTIQRTQQEDSAVYLCASSPERGPYNEQFFGPGTRLTVL.

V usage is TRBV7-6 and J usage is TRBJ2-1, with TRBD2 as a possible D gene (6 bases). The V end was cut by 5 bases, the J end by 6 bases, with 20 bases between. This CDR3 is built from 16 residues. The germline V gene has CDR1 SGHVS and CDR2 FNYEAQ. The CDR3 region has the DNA TGTGCCAGCAGCCCTATTAGAGGGAGGTATATCAATGAGCAGTTCTTC. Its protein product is CASSPIRGRYINEQFF.

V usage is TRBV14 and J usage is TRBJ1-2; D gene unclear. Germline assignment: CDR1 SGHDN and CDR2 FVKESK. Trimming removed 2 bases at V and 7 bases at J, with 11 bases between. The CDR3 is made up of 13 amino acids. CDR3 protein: CASSQNSVGGYTF. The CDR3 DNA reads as TGTGCCAGCAGCCAAAACAGTGTGGGTGGCTACACCTTC.